This T cell receptor beta chain was profiled in a study of T cell responses to AZD1222 COVID-19 vaccine. Libraries were prepared by immunoSEQ multiplex PCR; TCRdb keeps only in-frame clonotypes and omits some of them. Among approximately 130,000 clones listed, over 85% were seen once. The germline CDR1 and CDR2 sequences are LGHDT and YNNKEL (reference sequence). This CDR3 has 14 amino acids. V dropped 2 bases and J dropped 1 base, with 7 bases sitting between them. Sample: peripheral blood, taken on day 0 of AZD1222 vaccination. This TCR was sampled from an adult in good health. The rearrangement joins TRBV3-1 (or the pseudogene TRBV3-2) to TRBJ2-3, with a possible D match to TRBD2 (5 bases). CDR3 sequence: CASSQSGGTDTQYF. For the CDR3, the DNA is TGTGCCAGCAGCCAATCCGGGGGCACAGATACGCAGTATTTT.